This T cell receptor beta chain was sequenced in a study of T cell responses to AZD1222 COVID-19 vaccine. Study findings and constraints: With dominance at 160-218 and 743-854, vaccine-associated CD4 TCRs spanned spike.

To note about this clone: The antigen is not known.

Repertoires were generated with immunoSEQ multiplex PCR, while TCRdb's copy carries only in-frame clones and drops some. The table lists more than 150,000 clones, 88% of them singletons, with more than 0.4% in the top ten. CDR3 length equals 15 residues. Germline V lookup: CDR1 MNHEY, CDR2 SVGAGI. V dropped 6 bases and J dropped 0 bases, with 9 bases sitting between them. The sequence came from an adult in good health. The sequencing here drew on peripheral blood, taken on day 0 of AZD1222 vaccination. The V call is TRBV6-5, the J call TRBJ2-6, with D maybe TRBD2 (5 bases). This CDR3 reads CASSEGYSGANVLTF. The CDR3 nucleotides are TGTGCCAGCAGCGAGGGCTACTCTGGGGCCAACGTCCTGACTTTC.